This TCR beta chain was captured in a study of control samples from healthy donors and cancer patients. Some clones are missing from TCRdb's copy, which holds only in-frame ones; the method was immunoSEQ multiplex PCR. Of approximately 230,000 clones listed, almost 85% are singletons. CDR3 size: 16 residues. Germline values: CDR1 LGHNA, CDR2 YNFKEQ. With 6 bases removed from V and 0 bases from J, the gap between germline ends came to 15 bases. The sequenced sample consisted of PBMCs. This rearrangement joins TRBV4-2 to TRBJ1-3; perhaps TRBD1 as D (5 bases). The sequence derives from a woman aged 55-69 years with lung cancer. The CDR3 region is CASSRGRLDSGNTIYF. The CDR3 nucleotides read TGTGCCAGCAGTAGGGGACGGTTAGACTCTGGAAACACCATATATTTT.